This TCR beta chain is drawn from a study of blood T cell repertoires in COVID-19. Whole-study context: COVID-19 samples collected from the United States, Italy and Spain covered acute and convalescent phases.

Method: immunoSEQ multiplex PCR; TCRdb's copy keeps in-frame clones and lacks some. The table lists over 75,000 clones, 79% of them singletons, with approximately 10% in the top ten. Sequencing was carried out using peripheral blood. This TCR derives from a man between 70 and 80 years old with acute or convalescent COVID-19.

The CDR3 spells CASSGHRDANEKLFF. The CDR3 coding sequence is TGTGCCAGCAGCGGCCACAGGGATGCTAATGAAAAACTGTTTTTT. J is TRBJ1-4 and V is TRBV7-9; maybe TRBD1 (6 bases). The CDR3 has 15 residues. Trimming left V 5 bases short and J 3 bases short, with 13 bases between. Germline V gene lookup returns CDR1 SEHNR and CDR2 FQNEAQ (reference sequence).